These T cell receptor beta chains were read from a single sample in a study of blood T cell repertoires in COVID-19. Some clones are missing from TCRdb's copy, which holds only in-frame ones; the method was immunoSEQ multiplex PCR. The table shows roughly 130,000 clones, with around 90% occurring only once. The material sequenced was peripheral blood. These receptors were obtained from a human donor with COVID-19, enrolled during active disease. The donor label of this sample is uncertain. The CDR3 runs from the conserved cysteine through the conserved F or W. Each record gives: V gene, J gene, CDR3 protein.

TRBV19,TRBJ1-2,CAINVLPRRQTIVGYTF
TRBV9,TRBJ1-3,CASSQGGSGNTIYF
TRBV7-9,TRBJ1-2,CASSSGGTNFYGYTF
TRBV7-2,TRBJ2-1,CASSLGQGNYNEQFF
TRBV5-1,TRBJ2-1,CASSSSAAGGVQGEQFF
TRBV6-1,TRBJ1-5,CASSAHRQGAYSNQPQHF
TRBV9,TRBJ1-2,CASRRTGITNYGYTF
TRBV28,TRBJ1-3,CASSLIAGAPGNTIYF
TRBV5-1,TRBJ2-7,CASPSPGAGSKGHEQYF
TRBV5-4,TRBJ2-1,CASSFSWSNEQFF
TRBV3-1/TRBV3-2,TRBJ1-6,CASSHGGRESPLHF
TRBV5-1,TRBJ2-4,CASSLRGEKNIQYF
TRBV3-1/TRBV3-2,TRBJ2-2,CASSQGTGTFGELFF
TRBV15,TRBJ2-5,CATSRIEETQYF
TRBV13,TRBJ1-3,CASSVYSSGNTIYF
TRBV25-1,TRBJ2-1,CASSPSGVLKQFF
TRBV4-1,TRBJ1-1,CASSQDPRARNTEAFF
TRBV9,TRBJ2-2,CASSAHRRETGELFF
TRBV18,TRBJ1-2,CASSLDREDYGYTF
TRBV2,TRBJ1-2,CASSEGPIGYTF
TRBV7-9,TRBJ2-1,CASSLGDRIGHNEQFF
TRBV19,TRBJ1-1,CAARTRDTQNTEAFF
TRBV11-2,TRBJ2-5,CASSLEESETQYF
TRBV30,TRBJ1-2,CAWSVPDRAKVYGYTF
TRBV4-1,TRBJ1-1,CASSHSIRLAGSDTEAFF
TRBV10-3,TRBJ1-1,CAISESRGGASPREAFF
TRBV5-1,TRBJ1-5,CASSRTGEQPQHF
TRBV11-2,TRBJ1-1,CASSLILDTEAFF
TRBV29-1,TRBJ2-2,CSVEPPGQSTGELFF
TRBV2,TRBJ1-5,CASTRGFDQPQHF
TRBV11-2,TRBJ1-4,CASSFAGTTNEKLFF
TRBV6-8,TRBJ2-3,CASSYSFHHTQYF
TRBV13,TRBJ1-1,CASSKRTGRGTEAFF
TRBV5-4,TRBJ2-7,CASATAGVIGEQYF